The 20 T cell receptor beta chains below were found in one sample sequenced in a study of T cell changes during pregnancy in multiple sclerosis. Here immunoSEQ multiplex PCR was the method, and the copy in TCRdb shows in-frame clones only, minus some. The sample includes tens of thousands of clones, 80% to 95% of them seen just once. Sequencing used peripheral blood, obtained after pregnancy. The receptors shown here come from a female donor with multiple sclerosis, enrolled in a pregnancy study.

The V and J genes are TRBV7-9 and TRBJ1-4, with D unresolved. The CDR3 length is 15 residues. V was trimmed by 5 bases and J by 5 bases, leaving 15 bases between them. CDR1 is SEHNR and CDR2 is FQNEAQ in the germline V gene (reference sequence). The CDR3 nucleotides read TGTGCCAGCAGCCCCGTGAAGGCGGGCAATGAAAAACTGTTTTTT. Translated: CASSPVKAGNEKLFF.

The CDR3 is CASSFGTGEGSGANVLTF. The CDR3 DNA reads as TGTGCCAGCAGCTTCGGGACAGGGGAGGGCTCTGGGGCCAACGTCCTGACTTTC. The chain uses TRBV5-4 and TRBJ2-6; 10 bases agree with TRBD1. V lost 2 bases, J lost 0 bases, and 5 bases stayed unmatched. The CDR3 totals 18 residues. The germline V gene encodes CDR1 SGHNT and CDR2 YYREEE (reference sequence). The full variable domain, completed using reference TRBV5-4 and TRBJ2-6, is ETGVTQSPTHLIKTRGQQVTLRCSSQSGHNTVSWYQQALGQGPQFIFQYYREEENGRGNFPPRFSGLQFPNYSSELNVNALELDDSALYLCASSFGTGEGSGANVLTFGAGSRLTVL.

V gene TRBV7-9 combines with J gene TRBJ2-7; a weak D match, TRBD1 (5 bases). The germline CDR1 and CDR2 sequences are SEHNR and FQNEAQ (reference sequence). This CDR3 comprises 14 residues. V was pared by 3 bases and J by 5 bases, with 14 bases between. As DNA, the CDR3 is TGTGCCAGCAGCTTGGGGCCGCTCGCCAACGAGCAGTACTTC. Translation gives CASSLGPLANEQYF.

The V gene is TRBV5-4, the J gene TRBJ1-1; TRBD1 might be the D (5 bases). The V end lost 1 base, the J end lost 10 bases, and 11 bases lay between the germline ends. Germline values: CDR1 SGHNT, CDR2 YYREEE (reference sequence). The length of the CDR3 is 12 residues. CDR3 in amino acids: CASSLSPGLAFF. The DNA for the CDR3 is TGTGCCAGCAGCTTGTCGCCAGGGCTAGCTTTCTTT. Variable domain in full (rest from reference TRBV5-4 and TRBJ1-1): ETGVTQSPTHLIKTRGQQVTLRCSSQSGHNTVSWYQQALGQGPQFIFQYYREEENGRGNFPPRFSGLQFPNYSSELNVNALELDDSALYLCASSLSPGLAFFGQGTRLTVV.

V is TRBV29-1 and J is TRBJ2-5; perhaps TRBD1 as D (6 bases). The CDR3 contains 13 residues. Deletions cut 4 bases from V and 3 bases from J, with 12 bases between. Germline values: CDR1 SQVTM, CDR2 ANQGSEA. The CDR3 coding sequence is TGCAGCGTTGGGCACCGGGACAAAGAGACCCAGTACTTC. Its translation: CSVGHRDKETQYF. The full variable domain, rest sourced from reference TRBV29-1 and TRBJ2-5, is SAVISQKPSRDICQRGTSLTIQCQVDSQVTMMFWYRQQPGQSLTLIATANQGSEATYESGFVIDKFPISRPNLTFSTLTVSNMSPEDSSIYLCSVGHRDKETQYFGPGTRLLVL.

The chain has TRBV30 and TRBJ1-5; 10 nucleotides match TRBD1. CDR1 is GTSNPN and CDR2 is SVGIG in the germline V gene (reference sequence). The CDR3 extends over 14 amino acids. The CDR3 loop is CTRTGGYSNQPQHF. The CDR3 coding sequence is TGTACCCGGACAGGGGGTTATAGCAATCAGCCCCAGCATTTT.

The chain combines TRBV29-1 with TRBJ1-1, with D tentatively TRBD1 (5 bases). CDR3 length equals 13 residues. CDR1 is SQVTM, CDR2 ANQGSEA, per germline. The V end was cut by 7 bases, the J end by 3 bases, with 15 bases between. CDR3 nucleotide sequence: TGCAGCGCTAGACAGAGTCGGGACACTGAAGCTTTCTTT. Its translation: CSARQSRDTEAFF.

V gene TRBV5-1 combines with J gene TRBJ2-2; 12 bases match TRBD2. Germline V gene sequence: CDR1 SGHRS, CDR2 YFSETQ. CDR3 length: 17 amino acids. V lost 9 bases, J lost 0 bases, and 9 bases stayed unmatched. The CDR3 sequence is CANRLAGASANTGELFF. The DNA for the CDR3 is TGCGCCAATCGACTAGCGGGGGCCTCCGCGAACACCGGGGAGCTGTTTTTT.

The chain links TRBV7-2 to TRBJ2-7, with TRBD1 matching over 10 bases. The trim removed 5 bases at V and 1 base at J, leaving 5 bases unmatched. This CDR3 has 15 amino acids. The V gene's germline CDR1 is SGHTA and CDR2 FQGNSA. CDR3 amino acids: CASSTGTGVSYEQYF. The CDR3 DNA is TGTGCCAGCAGCACGGGGACAGGGGTGTCCTACGAGCAGTACTTC.

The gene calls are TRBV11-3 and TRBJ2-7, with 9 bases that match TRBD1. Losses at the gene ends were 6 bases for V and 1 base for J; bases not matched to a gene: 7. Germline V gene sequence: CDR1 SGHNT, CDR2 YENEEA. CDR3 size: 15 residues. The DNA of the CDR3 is TGTGCCAGCAGTATTAACGGACAGGGGTCCTACGAGCAGTACTTC. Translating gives CASSINGQGSYEQYF.

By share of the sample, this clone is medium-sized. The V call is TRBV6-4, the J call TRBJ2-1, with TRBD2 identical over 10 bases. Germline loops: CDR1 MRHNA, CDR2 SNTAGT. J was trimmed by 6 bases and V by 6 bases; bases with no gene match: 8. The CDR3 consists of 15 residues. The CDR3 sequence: CASSASSGGANEQFF. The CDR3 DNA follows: TGTGCCAGCAGCGCCTCCAGCGGGGGGGCCAATGAGCAGTTCTTC.

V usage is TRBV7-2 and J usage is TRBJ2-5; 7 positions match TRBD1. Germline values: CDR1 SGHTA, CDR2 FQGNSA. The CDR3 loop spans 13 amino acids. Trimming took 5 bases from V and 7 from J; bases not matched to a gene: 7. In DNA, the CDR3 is TGTGCCAGCAGCCCAACAGGGGTCGGGACCCAGTACTTC. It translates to CASSPTGVGTQYF.

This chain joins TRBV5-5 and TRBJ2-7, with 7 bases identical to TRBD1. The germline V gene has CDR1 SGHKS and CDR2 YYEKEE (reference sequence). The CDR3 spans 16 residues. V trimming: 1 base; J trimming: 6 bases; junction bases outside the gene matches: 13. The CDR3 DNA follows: TGTGCCAGCAGCTTGAAGGAGAGCGGTCAGGGGGTCGAGCAGTACTTC. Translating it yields CASSLKESGQGVEQYF.

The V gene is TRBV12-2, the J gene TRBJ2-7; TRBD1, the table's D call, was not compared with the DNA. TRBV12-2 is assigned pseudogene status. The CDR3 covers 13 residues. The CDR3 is CASRLGQSYEQYF. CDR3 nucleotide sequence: TGTGCAAGTCGCTTAGGACAGAGCTACGAGCAGTACTTC.

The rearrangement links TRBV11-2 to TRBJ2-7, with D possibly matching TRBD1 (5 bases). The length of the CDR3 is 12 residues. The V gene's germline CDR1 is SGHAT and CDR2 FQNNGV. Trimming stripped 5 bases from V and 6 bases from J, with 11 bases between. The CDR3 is CASSPRAAEQYF. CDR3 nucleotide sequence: TGTGCCAGCAGCCCCAGGGCTGCCGAGCAGTACTTC.

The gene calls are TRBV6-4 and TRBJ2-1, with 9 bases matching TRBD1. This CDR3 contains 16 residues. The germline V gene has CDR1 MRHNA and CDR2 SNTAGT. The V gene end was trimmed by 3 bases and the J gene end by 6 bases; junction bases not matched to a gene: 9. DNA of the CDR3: TGTGCCAGCAGTGAAACTGGGACAGGGTGGGGCAATGAGCAGTTCTTC. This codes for CASSETGTGWGNEQFF.

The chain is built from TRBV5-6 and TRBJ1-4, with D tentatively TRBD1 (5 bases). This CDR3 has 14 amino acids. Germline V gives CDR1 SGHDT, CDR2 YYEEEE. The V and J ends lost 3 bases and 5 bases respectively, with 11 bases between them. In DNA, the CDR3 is TGTGCCAGCAGCTCCCTTGGGGCCAATGAAAAACTGTTTTTT. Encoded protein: CASSSLGANEKLFF.

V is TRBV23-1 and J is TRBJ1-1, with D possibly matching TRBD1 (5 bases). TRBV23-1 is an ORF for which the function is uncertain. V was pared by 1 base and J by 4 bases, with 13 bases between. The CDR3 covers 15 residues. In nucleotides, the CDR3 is TGCGCCAGCAGTCAATACCTTTGGAGGGGCACTGAAGCTTTCTTT. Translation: CASSQYLWRGTEAFF.

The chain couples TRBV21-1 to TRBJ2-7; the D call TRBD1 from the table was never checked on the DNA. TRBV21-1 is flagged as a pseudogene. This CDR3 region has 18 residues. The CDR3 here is CASSKSLGQGAHVGEQYF. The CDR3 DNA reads TGTGCCAGCAGCAAATCTTTGGGACAGGGGGCCCACGTTGGGGAGCAGTACTTC.

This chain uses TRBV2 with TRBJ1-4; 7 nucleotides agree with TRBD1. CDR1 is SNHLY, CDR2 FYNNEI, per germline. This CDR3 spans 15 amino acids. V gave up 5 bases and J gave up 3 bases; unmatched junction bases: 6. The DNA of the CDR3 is TGTGCCAGCAGTAGCCAGGGGACAGCTAATGAAAAACTGTTTTTT. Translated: CASSSQGTANEKLFF.